Following are 18 T cell receptor beta chains from one sample sequenced in a study of blood T cell repertoires in COVID-19. Sequencing was performed with immunoSEQ multiplex PCR; in TCRdb, only in-frame clones are kept and a portion is missing. The sample yields 100,000 to 150,000 clones, approximately 85% seen once. Sequencing was done on a sample of peripheral blood. These TCRs come from an elderly woman with COVID-19, enrolled during active disease.

This chain connects TRBV6-5 to TRBJ2-1; D unclear. The CDR3 has 16 amino acids. Germline CDR1 and CDR2: MNHEY and SVGAGI. The ends were cut back, 0 bases at V and 9 bases at J, with 18 bases in the middle. The CDR3 DNA reads as TGTGCCAGCAGTTACTCGACTCGTCTGACGGTACGTGAGCAGTTCTTC. Encoded protein: CASSYSTRLTVREQFF.

The chain is built from TRBV5-4 and TRBJ1-6, with 9 bases fitting TRBD1. The germline CDR1 and CDR2 sequences are SGHNT and YYREEE (reference sequence). The junction had 11 bases not matched to a gene; V was cut back by 4 bases and J by 9 bases. CDR3 size: 16 residues. The CDR3 DNA reads TGTGCCAGCAGCCCCGGACAGGGGTCGACGAGTTCACCCCTCCACTTT. It specifies CASSPGQGSTSSPLHF.

This clone was observed a single time. V is TRBV9 and J is TRBJ2-3; no clear D gene. CDR3 length equals 15 residues. Germline CDR1 and CDR2: SGDLS and YYNGEE. V dropped 3 bases and J dropped 0 bases, with 11 bases sitting between them. DNA of the CDR3: TGTGCCAGCAGCGCCCAGGCAACCAGCACAGATACGCAGTATTTT. This encodes CASSAQATSTDTQYF.

The chain links TRBV7-3 to TRBJ2-5; TRBD2 aligns across 10 bases. After removal of 10 bases from V and 5 bases from J, the junction contained 7 bases not matched to a gene. The germline V gene has CDR1 SGHTA and CDR2 FQGTGA. This CDR3 comprises 13 residues. The CDR3 sequence is CATASGRGETQYF. For the CDR3, the DNA is TGTGCCACCGCTAGCGGGAGAGGGGAGACCCAGTACTTC.

This rearrangement joins TRBV6-6 to TRBJ1-5; TRBD1 agrees at 9 bases. The V gene end was trimmed by 2 bases and the J gene end by 4 bases; junction bases not matched to a gene: 6. In germline, CDR1 is MNHNY, CDR2 SVGAGI (reference sequence). The CDR3 covers 16 residues. The CDR3 here is CASSYPGGQGNQPQHF. The CDR3 region has the DNA TGTGCCAGCAGTTACCCTGGCGGACAGGGGAATCAGCCCCAGCATTTT.

This clone was seen a few times. The genes are TRBV4-2 and TRBJ2-1, with 10 bases lining up with TRBD1. V shed 1 base and J 3 bases; nucleotides not matched to a gene: 0. Germline CDR1 and CDR2: LGHNA and YNFKEQ. The CDR3 spans 15 residues. CDR3 in amino acids: CASSQGTGGYNEQFF. CDR3 bases: TGTGCCAGCAGCCAAGGGACAGGGGGCTACAATGAGCAGTTCTTC.

V is TRBV18 and J is TRBJ1-5; D perhaps matches TRBD1 (5 bases). V lost 3 bases and J 7 bases, leaving 13 bases between the germline ends. The CDR3 sequence is 14 residues long. Per the germline V gene, CDR1 is KGHSH and CDR2 is LQKENI. CDR3 protein: CASSPGQVGQPQHF. CDR3 nucleotides: TGTGCCAGCTCACCGGGGCAGGTGGGCCAGCCCCAGCATTTT. The variable domain in full, completed from reference TRBV18 and TRBJ1-5, reads NAGVMQNPRHLVRRRGQEARLRCSPMKGHSHVYWYRQLPEEGLKFMVYLQKENIIDESGMPKERFSAEFPKEGPSILRIQQVVRGDSAAYFCASSPGQVGQPQHFGDGTRLSIL.

The chain has TRBV19 and TRBJ2-2; D not certain. CDR1 LNHDA and CDR2 SQIVND come from the germline V gene (reference sequence). This CDR3 is 15 amino acids long. The V and J ends lost 4 bases and 3 bases respectively, with 12 bases between them. CDR3 amino acids: CASSSRRFDTGELFF. The CDR3 DNA is TGTGCCAGTAGTAGTCGCAGATTCGACACCGGGGAGCTGTTTTTT.

J is TRBJ2-7 and V is TRBV19, with 9 bases lining up with TRBD2. The length of the CDR3 is 14 residues. V lost 5 bases, J lost 3 bases, and 5 bases stayed unmatched. Germline values: CDR1 LNHDA, CDR2 SQIVND (reference sequence). The CDR3, as DNA: TGTGCCAGTAGTTTAGCGGGAGTAGGCTACGAGCAGTACTTC. Translating it yields CASSLAGVGYEQYF. Together with reference TRBV19 and TRBJ2-7, the CDR3 gives the full variable domain: DGGITQSPKYLFRKEGQNVTLSCEQNLNHDAMYWYRQDPGQGLRLIYYSQIVNDFQKGDIAEGYSVSREKKESFPLTVTSAQKNPTAFYLCASSLAGVGYEQYFGPGTRLTVT.

The chain employs TRBV5-4 and TRBJ1-1, with a tentative D call TRBD1 (6 bases). The CDR3 is 14 amino acids. Germline CDR1 reads SGHNT; CDR2 reads YYREEE (reference sequence). V lost 3 bases and J 3 bases, leaving 12 bases between the germline ends. DNA for the CDR3: TGTGCCAGCAGCTCAAGGGGGTCACACACTGAAGCTTTCTTT. It specifies CASSSRGSHTEAFF. The full variable domain, in which reference TRBV5-4 and TRBJ1-1 provide the parts outside the CDR3, is ETGVTQSPTHLIKTRGQQVTLRCSSQSGHNTVSWYQQALGQGPQFIFQYYREEENGRGNFPPRFSGLQFPNYSSELNVNALELDDSALYLCASSSRGSHTEAFFGQGTRLTVV.

CDR3 in amino acids: CASSQPQKHNEQFF. The DNA of the CDR3 is TGTGCCAGCAGCCAACCACAGAAGCACAATGAGCAGTTCTTC. The gene calls are TRBV3-1 (or the pseudogene TRBV3-2) and TRBJ2-1, with D unclear. The CDR3 contains 14 residues. Germline-derived CDR1 and CDR2 are LGHDT and YNNKEL (reference sequence). Deletions cut 2 bases from V and 5 bases from J, with 10 bases between.

The table lists this clone with a count of one. The genes are TRBV6-5 and TRBJ2-1; TRBD1 agrees at 10 bases. This CDR3 region has 14 residues. Per the germline V gene, CDR1 is MNHEY and CDR2 is SVGAGI. Trimming took 6 bases from V and 4 from J; bases not matched to a gene: 3. CDR3 in amino acids: CASRGTGVYNEQFF. In DNA, the CDR3 is TGTGCCAGCAGAGGGACAGGGGTTTACAATGAGCAGTTCTTC.

The chain uses TRBV4-1 and TRBJ1-5, with D hard to call. This CDR3 has 14 residues. The V end lost 4 bases, the J end lost 3 bases, and 10 bases lay between the germline ends. CDR1 and CDR2 from the germline V gene are MGHRA and YSYEKL. The CDR3: CASSLDMNNQPQHF. As DNA, the CDR3 is TGCGCCAGCAGCCTCGACATGAACAATCAGCCCCAGCATTTT.

This rearrangement joins TRBV4-3 to TRBJ1-3, with 7 positions matching TRBD1. Trimming took 3 bases from V and 5 from J; bases not matched to a gene: 13. The germline CDR1 and CDR2 sequences are LGHNA and YSLEER. CDR3 size: 17 residues. The CDR3 here is CASSQPRGRPVRNTIYF. The CDR3 DNA reads as TGCGCCAGCAGCCAGCCGAGGGGGCGGCCGGTTCGAAACACCATATATTTT.

With regard to this clone: Other DNA variants within this sample encode the same CDR3. The CDR3 DNA sequence: TGTGCCAGCAGCCAGTACAGGGGGAACACTGAAGCTTTCTTT. It specifies CASSQYRGNTEAFF. The chain uses TRBV14 and TRBJ1-1; 7 positions match TRBD1. Germline trimming cut 3 bases from V and 1 base from J; bases unmatched to any gene: 2. The CDR3 spans 14 residues. Germline lookup yields CDR1 SGHDN and CDR2 FVKESK.

The rearrangement links TRBV2 to TRBJ1-5; TRBD1 matches at 8 bases. The CDR3 runs 14 residues. The junction had 8 bases not matched to a gene; V was cut back by 6 bases and J by 7 bases. Germline lookup yields CDR1 SNHLY and CDR2 FYNNEI. The CDR3 here is CASRDRVVEQPQHF. CDR3 DNA: TGTGCCAGCAGGGACAGGGTCGTCGAGCAGCCCCAGCATTTT.

The rearrangement uses TRBV10-3 and TRBJ1-6; D not resolved. There are 14 residues in the CDR3. From germline, CDR1 is ENHRY and CDR2 SYGVKD. V was pared by 6 bases and J by 5 bases, with 11 bases between. The CDR3 DNA sequence: TGTGCCATCAGAGCTTCTGCGGATAATTCACCCCTCCACTTT. Its protein is CAIRASADNSPLHF.

V usage is TRBV5-5 and J usage is TRBJ1-1; unclear D gene. The germline V gene has CDR1 SGHKS and CDR2 YYEKEE (reference sequence). V was clipped by 3 bases and J by 2 bases, with 8 bases between them. The CDR3 loop spans 13 amino acids. Here the CDR3 reads CASSSLGNTEAFF. The CDR3 bases are TGTGCCAGCAGCTCCCTAGGTAACACTGAAGCTTTCTTT. Full variable domain (missing parts from reference TRBV5-5 and TRBJ1-1): DAGVTQSPTHLIKTRGQQVTLRCSPISGHKSVSWYQQVLGQGPQFIFQYYEKEERGRGNFPDRFSARQFPNYSSELNVNALLLGDSALYLCASSSLGNTEAFFGQGTRLTVV.